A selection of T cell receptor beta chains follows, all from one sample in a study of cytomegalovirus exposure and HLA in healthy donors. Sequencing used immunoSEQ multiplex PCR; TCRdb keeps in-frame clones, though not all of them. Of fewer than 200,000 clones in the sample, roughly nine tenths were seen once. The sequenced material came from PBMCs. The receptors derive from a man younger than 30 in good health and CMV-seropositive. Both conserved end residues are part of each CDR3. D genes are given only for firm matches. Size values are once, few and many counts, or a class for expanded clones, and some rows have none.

CDR3: CASSHRQANTEAFF
DNA: TGCGCCAGCAGCCATCGACAGGCGAACACTGAAGCTTTCTTT
J: TRBJ1-1
length: 14
D: NA
V: TRBV4-1
size: many

CDR3: CASSFQDRDYGYTF
DNA: TGTGCCAGCAGCTTCCAGGACAGGGACTATGGCTACACCTTC
J: TRBJ1-2
length: 14
D: TRBD1
V: TRBV5-4
size: NA

CDR3: CASSVGDREYEQYF
DNA: TGTGCCAGCAGCGTAGGAGACAGGGAATACGAGCAGTACTTC
J: TRBJ2-7
length: 14
D: TRBD1
V: TRBV9
size: NA

CDR3: CASSPGLAGRADTQYF
DNA: TGCGCCAGCAGCCCGGGACTAGCGGGGCGGGCCGATACGCAGTATTTT
J: TRBJ2-3
length: 16
D: TRBD2
V: TRBV5-1
size: NA

CDR3: CASSATVTDTQYF
DNA: TGTGCCAGCAGCGCGACAGTTACAGATACGCAGTATTTT
J: TRBJ2-3
length: 13
D: NA
V: TRBV9
size: NA

CDR3: CASSFQGSSYNEQFF
DNA: TGTGCCAGCAGCTTTCAAGGGAGCTCCTACAATGAGCAGTTCTTC
J: TRBJ2-1
length: 15
D: NA
V: TRBV7-8
size: NA

CDR3: CASSPGTSGSDEQFF
DNA: TGTGCCAGCTCACCCGGGACTAGCGGGAGCGATGAGCAGTTCTTC
J: TRBJ2-1
length: 15
D: TRBD2
V: TRBV18
size: NA

CDR3: CSAEQGNEQFF
DNA: TGCAGCGCGGAACAGGGAAATGAGCAGTTCTTC
J: TRBJ2-1
length: 11
D: NA
V: TRBV29-1
size: NA

CDR3: CASSWGGDYEQYF
DNA: TGTGCCAGCAGCTGGGGGGGAGATTACGAGCAGTACTTC
J: TRBJ2-7
length: 13
D: TRBD2
V: TRBV5-8
size: NA

CDR3: CASSLGAGQETQYF
DNA: TGTGCCAGCAGCCTTGGGGCGGGACAAGAGACCCAGTACTTC
J: TRBJ2-5
length: 14
D: NA
V: TRBV4-2
size: NA

CDR3: CASSQDGLNSYEQYF
DNA: TGCGCCAGCAGCCAAGATGGACTGAATTCCTACGAGCAGTACTTC
J: TRBJ2-7
length: 15
D: NA
V: TRBV4-3
size: NA

CDR3: CASSFDSSNSPLHF
DNA: TGCGCCAGCAGCTTTGACAGCAGTAATTCACCCCTCCACTTT
J: TRBJ1-6
length: 14
D: NA
V: TRBV5-1
size: NA

CDR3: CASSSGTVKETQYF
DNA: TGCGCCAGCAGCTCCGGGACAGTGAAAGAGACCCAGTACTTC
J: TRBJ2-5
length: 14
D: TRBD1
V: TRBV5-1
size: NA

CDR3: CASSRGENEQFF
DNA: TGTGCCAGCAGCCGAGGTGAAAATGAGCAGTTCTTC
J: TRBJ2-1
length: 12
D: NA
V: TRBV7-9
size: NA

CDR3: CASSLGERELFF
DNA: TGTGCCAGCAGCTTAGGGGAGAGGGAGCTGTTTTTT
J: TRBJ2-2
length: 12
D: NA
V: TRBV7-3
size: few

CDR3: CASSFRLAGRVF
DNA: TGTGCCAGCAGCTTTCGACTAGCGGGCAGGGTCTTC
J: TRBJ2-1
length: 12
D: TRBD2
V: TRBV7-9
size: NA

CDR3: CASSQGQGINQPQHF
DNA: TGCGCCAGCAGCCAAGGACAGGGGATCAATCAGCCCCAGCATTTT
J: TRBJ1-5
length: 15
D: TRBD1
V: TRBV4-1
size: few

CDR3: CASSAAGTSGYNEQFF
DNA: TGTGCCAGCAGCGCCGCTGGGACTAGCGGGTACAATGAGCAGTTCTTC
J: TRBJ2-1
length: 16
D: TRBD2
V: TRBV9
size: few

CDR3: CASSEGGGTGSYEQYF
DNA: TGTGCCAGCAGTGAAGGCGGCGGGACAGGGTCCTACGAGCAGTACTTC
J: TRBJ2-7
length: 16
D: TRBD1
V: TRBV6-1
size: NA

CDR3: CASSLLGLSAGYEQYF
DNA: TGTGCCAGCAGCTTGTTGGGTCTATCAGCAGGCTACGAGCAGTACTTC
J: TRBJ2-7
length: 16
D: NA
V: TRBV5-5
size: NA

CDR3: CAIPGQGSWGNQPQHF
DNA: TGTGCCATCCCCGGACAGGGCTCTTGGGGCAATCAGCCCCAGCATTTT
J: TRBJ1-5
length: 16
D: TRBD1
V: TRBV11-3
size: NA

CDR3: CASSEVVVGEDTGELFF
DNA: TGTGCCAGCAGCGAGGTTGTCGTAGGGGAGGACACCGGGGAGCTGTTTTTT
J: TRBJ2-2
length: 17
D: NA
V: TRBV4-2
size: NA

CDR3: CASSLLGARQPQHF
DNA: TGTGCCAGCAGTTTACTGGGAGCGAGGCAGCCCCAGCATTTT
J: TRBJ1-5
length: 14
D: NA
V: TRBV27
size: NA

CDR3: CASSEEWGLNQPQHF
DNA: TGTGCCAGCAGTGAAGAATGGGGCCTCAATCAGCCCCAGCATTTT
J: TRBJ1-5
length: 15
D: NA
V: TRBV6-1
size: few

CDR3: CATQSRRDRAYEQYF
DNA: TGTGCCACCCAATCGCGCCGGGACAGAGCCTACGAGCAGTACTTC
J: TRBJ2-7
length: 15
D: TRBD1
V: TRBV19
size: NA

CDR3: CASSISRQDEEFF
DNA: TGTGCCAGCAGTATATCTCGACAGGATGAAGAGTTCTTC
J: TRBJ2-1
length: 13
D: NA
V: TRBV2
size: NA

CDR3: CASSQAEGWGTIEAFF
DNA: TGCGCCAGCAGCCAAGCAGAAGGATGGGGGACAATTGAAGCTTTCTTT
J: TRBJ1-1
length: 16
D: NA
V: TRBV4-3
size: NA

CDR3: CASGLSGYGTGSTDTQYF
DNA: TGTGCTAGTGGTTTGAGTGGATACGGGACAGGAAGCACAGATACGCAGTATTTT
J: TRBJ2-3
length: 18
D: TRBD1
V: TRBV12-5
size: once

CDR3: CASSLGLLVDTDTQYF
DNA: TGTGCCAGCAGCTTGGGCCTATTGGTCGACACAGATACGCAGTATTTT
J: TRBJ2-3
length: 16
D: NA
V: TRBV5-4
size: NA